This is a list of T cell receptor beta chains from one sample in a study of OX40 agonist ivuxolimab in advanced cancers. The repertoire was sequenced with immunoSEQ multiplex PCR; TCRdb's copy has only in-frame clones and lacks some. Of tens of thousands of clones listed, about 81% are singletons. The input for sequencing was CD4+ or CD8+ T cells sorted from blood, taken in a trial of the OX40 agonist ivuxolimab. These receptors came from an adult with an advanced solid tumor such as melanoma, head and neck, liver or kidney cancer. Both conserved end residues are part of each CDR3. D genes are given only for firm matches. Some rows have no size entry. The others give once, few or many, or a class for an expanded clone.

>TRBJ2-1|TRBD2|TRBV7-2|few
TGTGCCAGCAGCTTGAAAGCGGGGGGGCCAAATGAGCAGTTCTTC
CASSLKAGGPNEQFF
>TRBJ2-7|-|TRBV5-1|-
TGCGCCAGCAGCTTGGCCGGGGGCGTGTCCGAGCAGTACTTC
CASSLAGGVSEQYF
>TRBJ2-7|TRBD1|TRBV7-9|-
TGTGCCAGCAGCTTATGGGGACAGACGGATTCCTACGAGCAGTACTTC
CASSLWGQTDSYEQYF
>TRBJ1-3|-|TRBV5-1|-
TGCGCCAGCAGCCGACTCGGGACGACCCTGCAACAGGTCTCTGGAAACACCATATATTTT
CASSRLGTTLQQVSGNTIYF
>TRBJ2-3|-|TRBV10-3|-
TGTGCCATCAGTGGGACAGACCTACACCCAGATACGCAGTATTTT
CAISGTDLHPDTQYF
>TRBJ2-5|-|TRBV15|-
TGTGCCACCAGCAGAAGCTATGAAGAGACCCAGTACTTC
CATSRSYEETQYF
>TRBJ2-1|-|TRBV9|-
TGTGCCAGCAGTGCAACCGTTAGCAATGAGCAGTTCTTC
CASSATVSNEQFF
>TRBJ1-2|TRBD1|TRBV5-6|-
TGTGCCAGCAGCTTGCCTCTGACAGGGGGTTACACCTTC
CASSLPLTGGYTF
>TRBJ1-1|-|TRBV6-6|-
TGTGCCAGCAGTTACAAATTTCAGGGGAACACTGAAGCTTTCTTT
CASSYKFQGNTEAFF
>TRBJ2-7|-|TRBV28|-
TGTGCCAGCAGTTTAGGACGGGCTCGGGTTTGGGAGCAGTACTTC
CASSLGRARVWEQYF
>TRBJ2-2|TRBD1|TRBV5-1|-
TGCGCCAGCAGCTTGGGGGACAGGGCGTCCACCGGGGAGCTGTTTTTT
CASSLGDRASTGELFF
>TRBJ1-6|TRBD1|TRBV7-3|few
TGTGCCAGCAGCCGGGGACAGGGGGACTCACCCCTCCACTTT
CASSRGQGDSPLHF
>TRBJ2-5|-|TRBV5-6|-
TGTGCCAGCAGCTTGCGAGGACTGGGGCAAGAGACCCAGTACTTC
CASSLRGLGQETQYF
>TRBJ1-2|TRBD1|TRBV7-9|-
TGTGCCAGCAGCCCCCCATGGGGACAGGGGGACGGCTACACCTTC
CASSPPWGQGDGYTF
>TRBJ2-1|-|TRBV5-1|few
TGCGCCAGCAGCTCTAACCTAGGGGGGCTAGGTGGCAATGAGCAGTTCTTC
CASSSNLGGLGGNEQFF
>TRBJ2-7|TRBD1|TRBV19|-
TGTGCCAGTGGGCCGACAGGGGGCTGGTACGAGCAGTACTTC
CASGPTGGWYEQYF
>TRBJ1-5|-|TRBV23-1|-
TGCGCCAGCAGTCACCTAACCTCACCCGGGACAAATAGCAATCAGCCCCAGCATTTT
CASSHLTSPGTNSNQPQHF
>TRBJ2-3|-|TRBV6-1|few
TGTGCCAGCAGTGAAGGGGGGGCCCCAGATACGCAGTATTTT
CASSEGGAPDTQYF
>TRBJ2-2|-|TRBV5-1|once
TGCGCCAGCAGCCCGGGACGGCGAAGCACCGGGGAGCTGTTTTTT
CASSPGRRSTGELFF
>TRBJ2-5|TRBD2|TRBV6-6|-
TGTGCCAGCAGTTACGGATTAGCGGGGCTTCAAGAGACCCAGTACTTC
CASSYGLAGLQETQYF
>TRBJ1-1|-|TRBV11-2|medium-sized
TGTGCCAGCAGCTTCCCGGGCGGTAGTAACGCTTTCTTT
CASSFPGGSNAFF
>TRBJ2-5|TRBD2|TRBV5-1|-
TGCGCCAGCAGCTTGGGCGGTGGCGCGGGGGGGGAGACCCAGTACTTC
CASSLGGGAGGETQYF
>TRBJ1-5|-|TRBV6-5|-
TGTGCCAGCAGCTACTCCACAGATAGCAATCAGCCCCAGCATTTT
CASSYSTDSNQPQHF